This T cell receptor beta chain was sequenced for a study of T cell repertoires in cytomegalovirus infection. At the level of the study: Public TCR beta signature analysis indicated the presence of both CMV infection and matching HLA type. General study points: HLA-C-restricted CMV clonotypes gave the most frequent clonotype in two of eight donors.

TCRdb processed the reads anew with MiXCR; each CDR3 protein has one entry. This sample has 85,000 to 130,000 distinct CDR3 sequences; 20% to 30% occur once, and the top ten carry about two fifths. Trimming at V came to 3 bases and at J to 10 bases, leaving 6 bases not matched to a gene. This CDR3 region has 13 residues. Germline CDR1 reads SGHNT; CDR2 reads YENEEA. About this clonotype: No antigen is known for it.

V usage is TRBV11-3 and J usage is TRBJ2-4; 7 bases agree with TRBD2. This TCR was recovered from a human donor in good health (CMV status not recorded). Some clones in this sample may be carry-over from other donors' samples. The specimen sequenced was CD8+ T cells from PBMCs. The CDR3 reads CASSFPGGRIQYF. The CDR3 nucleotides are TGTGCCAGCAGCTTTCCGGGAGGAAGGATTCAGTACTTC.